What follows are 21 T cell receptor beta chains derived from one specimen sequenced in a study of metastatic and nonmetastatic thyroid tumors. Each patient came to thyroid surgery without any prior treatment (of any kind). TCRdb recomputed clones from the PCR reads via MiXCR. The profile covers around 28,000 clones, with 10% to 15% appearing a single time and around 5% taken by the ten largest. The sample consisted of blood. These receptors were taken from a female donor with papillary thyroid cancer or a benign thyroid nodule (not recorded which). Some clones in this sample may be carry-over from other donors' samples.

Ten or more counts support this clone. A much larger clone lies a single base off, so this may be a read error. The chain recombines TRBV6-2 or TRBV6-3 with TRBJ2-7; 7 bases agree with TRBD2. Losses at the gene ends were 8 bases for V and 0 bases for J; bases not matched to a gene: 7. Germline-derived CDR1 and CDR2 are MNHEY and SVGEGT. The CDR3 is made up of 14 amino acids. The CDR3 sequence: CASGNSGTSYEQYF. The CDR3 region has the DNA TGTGCCAGCGGTAACAGCGGGACCTCCTACGAGCAGTACTTC.

This clone was found many times. This chain joins TRBV6-4 and TRBJ2-3, with 11 bases identical to TRBD2. The CDR3 spans 15 residues. Per germline, CDR1 MRHNA and CDR2 SNTAGT. The V gene end was trimmed by 4 bases and the J gene end by 6 bases; junction bases not matched to a gene: 6. CDR3 loop: CASSASGTSGDTQYF. The CDR3 DNA reads as TGTGCCAGCAGTGCGTCAGGGACTAGCGGTGATACGCAGTATTTT.

At least ten counts were recorded for this clone. The V gene is TRBV4-3, the J gene TRBJ2-6, with D hard to call. Per the germline V gene, CDR1 is LGHNA and CDR2 is YSLEER. Trimming left V 4 bases short and J 0 bases short, with 16 bases between. The CDR3 covers 18 residues. In nucleotides, the CDR3 is TGCGCCAGCAGCCCCCGTGCCGCCGTCGACTCTGGGGCCAACGTCCTGACTTTC. Protein: CASSPRAAVDSGANVLTF.

This clone has a count of ten or more. In DNA, the CDR3 is TGTGCCAGCAGTGAAGCGGGGCCGCCTAGCACAGATACGCAGTATTTT. Amino acids: CASSEAGPPSTDTQYF. The rearrangement joins TRBV6-1 to TRBJ2-3; tentatively, D is TRBD1 (5 bases). V was cut by 0 bases and J by 0 bases, with 10 bases left in between. The CDR3 runs to 16 residues. The germline gives CDR1 MNHNS, CDR2 SASEGT.

In this sample, this clone turned up many times. At one of its ends the junction is not consistent with the germline gene, which may arise from a read error. V and J are TRBV27 and TRBJ2-7; D ambiguous. The CDR3 runs 13 residues. The V gene's germline CDR1 is MNHEY and CDR2 SMNVEV (reference sequence). The CDR3: CASRVPNTPRFNF. The CDR3 nucleotides are TGTGCCAGCAGGGTTCCTAACACGCCCCGTTTTAACTTC.

There are many counts of this clone. The chain uses TRBV28 and TRBJ1-4, with D perhaps TRBD1 (5 bases). The CDR3 has 16 amino acids. Germline V gene data show CDR1 as MDHEN and CDR2 as SYDVKM. The germline V and J ends were trimmed by 3 bases and 8 bases, with 19 bases remaining between them. The CDR3 DNA reads as TGTGCCAGCAGTTTCGGTGGCTTCACAGGTCAGGAAAAACTGTTTTTT. This gives the protein CASSFGGFTGQEKLFF.

This clone was seen many times. This sequence joins TRBV2 and TRBJ1-1; D not certain. CDR1 SNHLY and CDR2 FYNNEI come from the germline V gene. Trimming removed 2 bases from V and 0 bases from J, with 10 bases in between. The length of the CDR3 is 15 residues. The CDR3 sequence: CASSESLWMNTEAFF. The DNA for the CDR3 is TGTGCCAGCAGTGAATCTTTATGGATGAACACTGAAGCTTTCTTT.

The chain has TRBV6-2 or TRBV6-3 and TRBJ2-7, with D possibly matching TRBD2 (5 bases). Trimming left V 2 bases short and J 3 bases short, with 14 bases between. The germline gives CDR1 MNHEY, CDR2 SVGEGT. The CDR3 spans 15 residues. Here the CDR3 DNA reads TGTGCCAGCAGTTACGTCGGGATCACTGTCTACGAGCAGTACTTC. Its translation is CASSYVGITVYEQYF.

In this sample, this clone turned up a few times. The chain combines TRBV12-3 or TRBV12-4 with TRBJ1-2; D perhaps matches TRBD1 (6 bases). CDR3 length: 12 residues. V dropped 7 bases and J dropped 5 bases, with 11 bases sitting between them. Here the CDR3 DNA reads TGTGCCAGCAATGGGAGGGGGTATGGCTACACCTTC. Translating it yields CASNGRGYGYTF.

J is TRBJ2-7 and V is TRBV4-1; no clear D. Germline V gene lookup returns CDR1 MGHRA and CDR2 YSYEKL. The V end was cut by 1 base, the J end by 4 bases, with 14 bases between. The CDR3 length is 15 residues. The CDR3 sequence: CASSQGHGVGYEQYF. CDR3 nucleotides: TGCGCCAGCAGCCAAGGACACGGAGTTGGTTACGAGCAGTACTTC.

In the case of this clone: A read error may produce the germline difference seen at one junction end. The gene calls are TRBV20-1 and TRBJ2-7; D remains unclear. Germline V gene data show CDR1 as DFQATT and CDR2 as SNEGSKA (reference sequence). This CDR3 region has 12 residues. The CDR3 here is CSAKVGSYDQCF. The CDR3 region has the DNA TGCAGTGCCAAGGTGGGCTCCTACGATCAGTGCTTC.

There are a few counts of this clone. The chain uses TRBV6-1 and TRBJ1-1, with 7 positions matching TRBD1. Looked up from germline, CDR1 is MNHNS and CDR2 is SASEGT. The CDR3 loop spans 14 amino acids. The J segment lost 1 base and the V segment lost 5 bases, leaving 4 bases of the junction unmatched. CDR3 sequence reads: CASSRTGENTEAFF. The CDR3 DNA reads TGTGCCAGCAGTCGGACAGGAGAGAACACTGAAGCTTTCTTT.

Many counts were recorded for this clone. This chain uses TRBV11-2 with TRBJ2-3; a possible D gene is TRBD2 (5 bases). Deletions cut 0 bases from V and 1 base from J, with 11 bases between. CDR1 and CDR2 (germline): SGHAT, FQNNGV. CDR3 length equals 16 residues. In nucleotides, the CDR3 is TGTGCCAGCAGCTTAGATAGGACTCTCCGCACAGATACGCAGTATTTT. This sequence encodes CASSLDRTLRTDTQYF.

This clone showed up many times. The CDR3 sequence: CASSRSGQGKDEQFF. DNA of the CDR3: TGTGCCAGCAGCCGCTCGGGACAGGGTAAGGATGAGCAGTTCTTC. V usage is TRBV7-9 and J usage is TRBJ2-1, with 9 positions matching TRBD1. Germline V gene lookup returns CDR1 SEHNR and CDR2 FQNEAQ (reference sequence). The CDR3 loop spans 15 amino acids. The ends lost 5 bases at V and 8 bases at J; junction bases unmatched: 10.

This clone was found many times. V usage is TRBV18 and J usage is TRBJ1-3; D uncertain. CDR3 length: 15 amino acids. Trimming took 4 bases from V and 0 from J, leaving 10 bases between them. Germline-derived CDR1 and CDR2 are KGHSH and LQKENI. The CDR3 DNA sequence: TGTGCCAGCTCACTCGCCGAGCACTCTGGAAACACCATATATTTT. Translating it yields CASSLAEHSGNTIYF.

This clone was picked up many times. A much larger clone lies a single base off, so this may be a read error. Other DNA sequences in the sample encode the same CDR3. The DNA for the CDR3 is TGCGCCAGCAGTTCAACCGGGACTCTCACCGGGGAGCTGTTTTTT. Protein product: CASSSTGTLTGELFF. The chain recombines TRBV12-3 or TRBV12-4 with TRBJ2-2; D may be TRBD2 (6 bases). CDR3 length equals 15 residues.

Ten or more counts support this clone. The J gene is TRBJ2-5, the V gene TRBV20-1; D gene uncertain. The CDR3 runs to 12 residues. Trimming stripped 6 bases from V and 3 bases from J, with 11 bases between. CDR1 is DFQATT, CDR2 SNEGSKA, per germline (reference sequence). The CDR3 DNA reads as TGCAGTGCGCCAACTTGGAAAGAGACCCAGTACTTC. Encoded protein: CSAPTWKETQYF.

This clone has ten or more counts. This chain uses TRBV12-3 or TRBV12-4 with TRBJ2-1, with TRBD2 as a possible D gene (6 bases). The CDR3 spans 14 residues. Trimming cost V 5 bases and J 3 bases, with 11 bases left between them. The CDR3 DNA reads TGTGCCAGCAGTCGGGACTGGAGCTACAATGAGCAGTTCTTC. It codes for CASSRDWSYNEQFF.

The sample holds many counts of this clone. This sequence joins TRBV30 and TRBJ2-7, with a tentative D call TRBD2 (7 bases). CDR1 and CDR2 from the germline V gene are GTSNPN and SVGIG (reference sequence). The CDR3 extends over 18 amino acids. V gave up 5 bases and J gave up 6 bases, with 32 bases separating them. CDR3 amino acids: CAWPQGGVWTSGFLEQYF. CDR3 sequence (DNA): TGTGCCTGGCCCCAAGGGGGTGTTTGGACTAGTGGATTCCTCGAGCAGTACTTC.

At least ten counts were recorded for this clone. The V and J genes are TRBV4-3 and TRBJ2-3, with 8 nucleotides matching TRBD2. CDR1 and CDR2 (germline): LGHNA, YSLEER. J was trimmed by 5 bases and V by 5 bases; bases with no gene match: 12. CDR3 length: 16 amino acids. DNA of the CDR3: TGCGCCAGCAGCGAAACATCCGGGACTAGTATAGATACGCAGTATTTT. Translating it yields CASSETSGTSIDTQYF.

This clone was seen many times. The chain couples TRBV9 to TRBJ2-1; a weak D match, TRBD1 (6 bases). Looked up from germline, CDR1 is SGDLS and CDR2 is YYNGEE. The CDR3 runs 16 residues. V shed 3 bases and J shed 0 bases, with 13 bases lying between them. CDR3 DNA sequence: TGTGCCAGCAGCGCATACAGGGTCCCCTCCTACAATGAGCAGTTCTTC. Its translation: CASSAYRVPSYNEQFF.